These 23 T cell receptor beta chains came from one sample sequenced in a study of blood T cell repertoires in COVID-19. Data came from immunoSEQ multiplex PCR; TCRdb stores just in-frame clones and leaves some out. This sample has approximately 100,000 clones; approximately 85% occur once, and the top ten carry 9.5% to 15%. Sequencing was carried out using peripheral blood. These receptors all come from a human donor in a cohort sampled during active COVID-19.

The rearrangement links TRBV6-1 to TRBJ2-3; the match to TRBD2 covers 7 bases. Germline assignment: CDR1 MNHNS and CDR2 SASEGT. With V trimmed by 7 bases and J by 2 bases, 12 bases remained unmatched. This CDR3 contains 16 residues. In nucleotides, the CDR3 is TGTGCCAGCACTGAGCGGGGAGGTGGGATCACAGATACGCAGTATTTT. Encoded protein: CASTERGGGITDTQYF.

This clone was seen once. DNA for the CDR3: TGTGCCAGTAATAGCGGGAGGGCAGATACGCAGTATTTT. Translating it yields CASNSGRADTQYF. The chain has TRBV19 and TRBJ2-3; TRBD2 agrees at 11 bases. This CDR3 has 13 amino acids. CDR1 is LNHDA, CDR2 SQIVND, per germline (reference sequence). Trimming cost V 7 bases and J 4 bases; bases outside gene matches: 1.

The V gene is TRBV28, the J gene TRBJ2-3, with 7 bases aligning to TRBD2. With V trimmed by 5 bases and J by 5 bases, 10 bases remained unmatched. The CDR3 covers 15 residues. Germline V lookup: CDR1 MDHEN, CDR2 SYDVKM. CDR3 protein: CASSPPPGGVDTQYF. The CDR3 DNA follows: TGTGCCAGCAGTCCACCACCGGGAGGAGTAGATACGCAGTATTTT. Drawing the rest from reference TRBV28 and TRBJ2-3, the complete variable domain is DVKVTQSSRYLVKRTGEKVFLECVQDMDHENMFWYRQDPGLGLRLIYFSYDVKMKEKGDIPEGYSVSREKKERFSLILESASTNQTSMYLCASSPPPGGVDTQYFGPGTRLTVL.

CDR3 in amino acids: CASSLTATGDGYTF. The CDR3, as DNA: TGCGCCAGCAGCTTGACCGCGACAGGGGACGGCTACACCTTC. This sequence joins TRBV5-1 and TRBJ1-2; 8 nucleotides agree with TRBD1. Germline-derived CDR1 and CDR2 are SGHRS and YFSETQ. The trim removed 1 base at V and 8 bases at J, leaving 7 bases unmatched. The CDR3 runs to 14 residues. Filled out from reference TRBV5-1 and TRBJ1-2, the complete variable domain reads KAGVTQTPRYLIKTRGQQVTLSCSPISGHRSVSWYQQTPGQGLQFLFEYFSETQRNKGNFPGRFSGRQFSNSRSEMNVSTLELGDSALYLCASSLTATGDGYTFGSGTRLTVV.

Here the CDR3 DNA reads TGTGCGGCCGGGACAGTCCCCTCTGGGGCCAACGTCCTGACTTTC. Encoded protein: CAAGTVPSGANVLTF. The chain uses TRBV3-1 (or the pseudogene TRBV3-2) and TRBJ2-6; 7 bases are shared with TRBD1. This CDR3 contains 15 residues. Germline loops: CDR1 LGHDT, CDR2 YNNKEL (reference sequence).

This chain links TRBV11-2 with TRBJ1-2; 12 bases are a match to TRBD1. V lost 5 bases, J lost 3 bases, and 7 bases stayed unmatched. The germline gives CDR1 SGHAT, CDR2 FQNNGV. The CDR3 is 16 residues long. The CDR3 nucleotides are TGTGCCAGCAGCCGATCCGGGACAGGGGGCGACTATGGCTACACCTTC. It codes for CASSRSGTGGDYGYTF.

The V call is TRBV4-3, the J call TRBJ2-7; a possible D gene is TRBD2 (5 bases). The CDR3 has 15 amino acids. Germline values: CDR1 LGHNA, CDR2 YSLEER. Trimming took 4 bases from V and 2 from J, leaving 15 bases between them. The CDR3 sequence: CASSPAIDGAYEQYF. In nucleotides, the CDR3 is TGCGCCAGCAGCCCTGCCATAGACGGGGCCTACGAGCAGTACTTC.

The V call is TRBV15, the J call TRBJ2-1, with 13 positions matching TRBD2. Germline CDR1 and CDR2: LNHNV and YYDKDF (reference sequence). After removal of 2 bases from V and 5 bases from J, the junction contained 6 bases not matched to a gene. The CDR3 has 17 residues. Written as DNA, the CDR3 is TGTGCCACCAGCAGATCGAGACTAGCGGGGGGACACAATGAGCAGTTCTTC. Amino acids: CATSRSRLAGGHNEQFF.

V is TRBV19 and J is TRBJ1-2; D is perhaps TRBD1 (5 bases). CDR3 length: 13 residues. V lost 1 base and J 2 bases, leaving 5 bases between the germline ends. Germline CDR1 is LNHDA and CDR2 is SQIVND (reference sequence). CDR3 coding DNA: TGTGCCAGTAGTATAGCAGGGAACTATGGCTACACCTTC. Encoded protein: CASSIAGNYGYTF. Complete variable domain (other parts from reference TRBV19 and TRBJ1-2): DGGITQSPKYLFRKEGQNVTLSCEQNLNHDAMYWYRQDPGQGLRLIYYSQIVNDFQKGDIAEGYSVSREKKESFPLTVTSAQKNPTAFYLCASSIAGNYGYTFGSGTRLTVV.

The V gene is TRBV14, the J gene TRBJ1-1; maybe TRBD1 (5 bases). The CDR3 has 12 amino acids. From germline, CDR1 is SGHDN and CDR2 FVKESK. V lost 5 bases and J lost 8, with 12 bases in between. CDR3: CASSSPRGEAFF. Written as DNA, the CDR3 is TGTGCCAGCAGCTCGCCTAGGGGCGAAGCTTTCTTT.

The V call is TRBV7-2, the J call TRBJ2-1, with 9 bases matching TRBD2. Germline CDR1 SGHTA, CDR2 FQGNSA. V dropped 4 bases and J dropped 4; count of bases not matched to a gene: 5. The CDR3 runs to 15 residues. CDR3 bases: TGTGCCAGCAGCTCGACTAGCGGTAGATACAATGAGCAGTTCTTC. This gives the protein CASSSTSGRYNEQFF.

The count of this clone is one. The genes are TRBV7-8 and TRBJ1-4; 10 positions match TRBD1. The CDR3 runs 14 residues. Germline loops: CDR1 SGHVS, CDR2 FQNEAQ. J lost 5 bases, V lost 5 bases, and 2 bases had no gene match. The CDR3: CASSPTGGNEKLFF. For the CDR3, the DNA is TGTGCCAGCAGCCCGACAGGGGGCAATGAAAAACTGTTTTTT.

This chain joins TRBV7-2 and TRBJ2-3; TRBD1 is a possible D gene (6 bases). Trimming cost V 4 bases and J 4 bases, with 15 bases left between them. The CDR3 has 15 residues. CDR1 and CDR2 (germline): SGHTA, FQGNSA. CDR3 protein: CASSSPTGFSDTQYF. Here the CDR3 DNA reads TGTGCCAGCAGCTCTCCGACAGGATTCTCAGATACGCAGTATTTT. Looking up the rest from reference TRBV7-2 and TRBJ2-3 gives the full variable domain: GAGVSQSPSNKVTEKGKDVELRCDPISGHTALYWYRQSLGQGLEFLIYFQGNSAPDKSGLPSDRFSAERTGGSVSTLTIQRTQQEDSAVYLCASSSPTGFSDTQYFGPGTRLTVL.

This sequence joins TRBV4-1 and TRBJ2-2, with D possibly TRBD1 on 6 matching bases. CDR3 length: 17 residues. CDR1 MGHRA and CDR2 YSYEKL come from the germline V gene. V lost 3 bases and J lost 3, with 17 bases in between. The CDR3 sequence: CASSHARGPSHTGELFF. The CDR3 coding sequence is TGCGCCAGCAGCCACGCCAGGGGTCCTTCCCACACCGGGGAGCTGTTTTTT.

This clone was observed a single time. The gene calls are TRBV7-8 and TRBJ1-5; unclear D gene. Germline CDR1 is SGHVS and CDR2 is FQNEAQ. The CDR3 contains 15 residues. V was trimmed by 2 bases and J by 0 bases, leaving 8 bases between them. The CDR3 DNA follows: TGTGCCAGCAGCTTACAGAGACATAGCAATCAGCCCCAGCATTTT. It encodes CASSLQRHSNQPQHF. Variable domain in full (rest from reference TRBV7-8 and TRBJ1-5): GAGVSQSPRYKVAKRGQDVALRCDPISGHVSLFWYQQALGQGPEFLTYFQNEAQLDKSGLPSDRFFAERPEGSVSTLKIQRTQQEDSAVYLCASSLQRHSNQPQHFGDGTRLSIL.

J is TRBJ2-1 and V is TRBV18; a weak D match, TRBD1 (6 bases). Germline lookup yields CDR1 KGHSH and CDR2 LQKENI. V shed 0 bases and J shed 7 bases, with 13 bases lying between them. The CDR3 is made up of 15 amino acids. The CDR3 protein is CASSPPANQGNEQFF. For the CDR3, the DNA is TGTGCCAGCTCACCACCTGCGAATCAGGGGAATGAGCAGTTCTTC. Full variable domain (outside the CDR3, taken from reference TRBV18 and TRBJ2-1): NAGVMQNPRHLVRRRGQEARLRCSPMKGHSHVYWYRQLPEEGLKFMVYLQKENIIDESGMPKERFSAEFPKEGPSILRIQQVVRGDSAAYFCASSPPANQGNEQFFGPGTRLTVL.

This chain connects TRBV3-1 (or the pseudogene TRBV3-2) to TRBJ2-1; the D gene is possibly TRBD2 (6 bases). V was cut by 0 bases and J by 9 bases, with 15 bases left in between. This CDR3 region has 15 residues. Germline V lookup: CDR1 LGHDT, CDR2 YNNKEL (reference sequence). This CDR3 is CASSQDSTRMGEQFF. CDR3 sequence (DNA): TGTGCCAGCAGCCAAGATTCGACTAGGATGGGTGAGCAGTTCTTC.

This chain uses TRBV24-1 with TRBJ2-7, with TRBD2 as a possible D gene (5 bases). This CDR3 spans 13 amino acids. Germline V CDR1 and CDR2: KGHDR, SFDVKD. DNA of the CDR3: TGTGCTCGATTAAGAGAGGGTTCCTACGAGCAGTACTTC. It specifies CARLREGSYEQYF.

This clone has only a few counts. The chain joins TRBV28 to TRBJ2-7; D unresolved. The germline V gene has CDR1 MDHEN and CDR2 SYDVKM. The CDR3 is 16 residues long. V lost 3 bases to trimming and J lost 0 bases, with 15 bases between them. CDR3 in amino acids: CASSLQATYDSYEQYF. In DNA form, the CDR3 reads TGTGCCAGCAGTTTGCAGGCGACATACGACTCCTACGAGCAGTACTTC. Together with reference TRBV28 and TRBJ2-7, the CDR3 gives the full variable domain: DVKVTQSSRYLVKRTGEKVFLECVQDMDHENMFWYRQDPGLGLRLIYFSYDVKMKEKGDIPEGYSVSREKKERFSLILESASTNQTSMYLCASSLQATYDSYEQYFGPGTRLTVT.

The DNA of the CDR3 is TGTGCCACGAGGGACTTATCCTACAATGAGCAGTTCTTC. This codes for CATRDLSYNEQFF. The chain couples TRBV12-3 or TRBV12-4 to TRBJ2-1; a weak D match, TRBD2 (6 bases). The CDR3 loop spans 13 amino acids. Trimming cost V 10 bases and J 1 base, with 11 bases left between them.

Written as DNA, the CDR3 is TGTGCCAGCAGCTCCCGGGGGCGGGAGGCGGGGGAGTTCTTC. The encoded protein is CASSSRGREAGEFF. The chain is built from TRBV5-4 and TRBJ2-1; 8 bases map to TRBD2. This CDR3 is built from 14 residues. The J segment lost 14 bases and the V segment lost 3 bases, leaving 13 bases of the junction unmatched. Germline values: CDR1 SGHNT, CDR2 YYREEE (reference sequence).

CDR3 residues: CARYDRAKSYTF. The CDR3 DNA is TGTGCCCGCTACGACAGGGCGAAAAGCTACACCTTC. This chain links TRBV2 with TRBJ1-2, with 7 bases fitting TRBD1. The germline gives CDR1 SNHLY, CDR2 FYNNEI. Trimming cost V 11 bases and J 9 bases; bases outside gene matches: 12. CDR3 length: 12 amino acids.

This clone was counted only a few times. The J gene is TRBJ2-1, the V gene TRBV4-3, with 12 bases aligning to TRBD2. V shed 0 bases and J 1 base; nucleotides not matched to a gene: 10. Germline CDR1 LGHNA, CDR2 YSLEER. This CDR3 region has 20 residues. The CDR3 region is CASSQDWLAGGPGSYNEQFF. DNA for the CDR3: TGCGCCAGCAGCCAAGACTGGCTAGCGGGGGGGCCCGGGTCCTACAATGAGCAGTTCTTC.